Ten or more counts support the clone carrying this TCR beta chain. What it binds is unknown. Germline CDR1 is LNHDA and CDR2 is SQIVND (reference sequence). V was clipped by 4 bases and J by 0 bases, with 7 bases between them. CDR3 length: 14 residues. How the authors handled the data: Across clinicopathological groups, CDR3 differences served as the basis for building a distant-metastasis classifier for papillary thyroid cancer. TCRdb re-analyzed the PCR reads using MiXCR. The V and J calls were not made by the authors but by TCRdb's processing. The data hold about 22,000 clones, with 20% to 25% observed a single time. No patient received treatment before thyroid surgery. These data come from a study of metastatic and nonmetastatic thyroid tumors. Background on the study: A comparison of repertoires was made across blood and tumor or nodule tissue from malignant and benign thyroid patients. Study outcomes and limitations: Relative to benign nodules, malignant thyroid tumors were reportedly characterized by significantly elevated TCR beta diversity in blood and tumor.

The sequenced material came from blood. The sequence derives from a male donor with papillary thyroid cancer or a benign thyroid nodule (not recorded which). Some clones in this sample may be carry-over from other donors' samples. J is TRBJ1-3 and V is TRBV19, with D perhaps TRBD1 (5 bases). The CDR3 protein is CASSTGSSGNTIYF. In nucleotides, the CDR3 is TGTGCCAGTAGTACAGGGAGCTCTGGAAACACCATATATTTT.